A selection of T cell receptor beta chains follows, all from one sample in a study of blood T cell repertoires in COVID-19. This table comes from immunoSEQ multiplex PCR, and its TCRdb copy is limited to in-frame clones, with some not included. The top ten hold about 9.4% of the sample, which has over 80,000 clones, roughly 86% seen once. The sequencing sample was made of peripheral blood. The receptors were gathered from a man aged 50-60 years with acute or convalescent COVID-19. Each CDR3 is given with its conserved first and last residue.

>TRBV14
CASSLRGTEETQYF
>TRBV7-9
CASSLREGETQYF
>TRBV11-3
CASSSTGDEQYF
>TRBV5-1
CASSFWTGVGNTIYF
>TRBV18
CASSPDSSYGYTF
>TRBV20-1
CSASSGTGISPLHF
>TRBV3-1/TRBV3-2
CASSQGTSLYF
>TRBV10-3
CAISESMVAGALPNEQFF
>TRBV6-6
CASREGGKGNTIYF
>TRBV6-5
CATRRDFTSDNEQFF
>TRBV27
CASSLGQGVGELFF
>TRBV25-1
CASSDYRVIGGDTEAFF
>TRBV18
CASSPLEQGTNSPLHF
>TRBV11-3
CASSLDRDYGYTF
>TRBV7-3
CASSLGTGNSPLHF
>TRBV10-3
CAIGAQRGGSPDTQYF
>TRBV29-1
CSVGGQINYGYTF
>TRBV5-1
CASSSPLAGLSYEQYF
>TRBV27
CASSPWDRDSSYEQYF
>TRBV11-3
CASGGTGTEQYF
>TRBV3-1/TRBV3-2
CASSLTRPGRSTDTQYF
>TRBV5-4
CASSSRDNIETQYF
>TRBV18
CASSPQTSTYNEQFF
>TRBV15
CATSRDQGGGQPQHF
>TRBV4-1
CASSDRGQGKTGELFF
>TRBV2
CASSELGLAGDSYNEQFF
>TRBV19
CASSMEVTDTQYF
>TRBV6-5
CASRNDRGRAYGYTF
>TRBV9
CASSVAGTVGETQYF
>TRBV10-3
CAIRTQGGGANVLTF
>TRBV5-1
CASSRGSEGDTQYF
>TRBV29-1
CSARLAGGYEQYF
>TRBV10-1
CASSEGSLGSSGNTIYF
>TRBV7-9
CASYRANYGYTF
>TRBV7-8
CASSPSGSNQPQHF
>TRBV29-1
CSVVQGRSYEQYF
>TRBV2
CASSDSGTGELFF
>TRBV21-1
CASTTMTGPTNEKLFF
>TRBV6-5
CASEPTSYNEQFF
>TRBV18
CASSKSGERNGYTF
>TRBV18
CASSPPGQGGTEAFF
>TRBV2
CASRWTVAGYTF
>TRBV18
CASSPLTIANTGELFF
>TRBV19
CASSIDWAGLNEQFF
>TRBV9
CASGQGGDNSPLHF
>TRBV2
CASSEEGFSGANVLTF
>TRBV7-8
CASSPYGQFNEQFF
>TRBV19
CATSPVAKNIQYF
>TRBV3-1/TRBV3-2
CASSQEGAQPQHF
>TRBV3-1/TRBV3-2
CASSHPLPGQGAVEQYF
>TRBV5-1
CASSFGYGTDTDTQYF
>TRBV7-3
CASSPGRGTDEQFF